This T cell receptor (beta chain) was retrieved from a study of spatial heterogeneity in lung cancer. The sample holds many counts of this clonotype. V was pared by 2 bases and J by 4 bases, with 4 bases of the junction left unmatched. From germline, CDR1 is MGHRA and CDR2 YSYEKL. The CDR3 covers 16 residues. As to time point: sample taken at primary tumor resection. The donors comprised about 65 untreated early-stage non-small cell lung cancer patients. A single record per CDR3 protein comes from TCRdb applying MiXCR to the 5' RACE reads. The data hold around 92,000 distinct CDR3 sequences, with approximately 12% observed a single time.

The sequence came from a male donor with early-stage non-small cell lung cancer. The chain carries TRBV4-1 and TRBJ2-3; 12 bases line up with TRBD2. Sequencing was performed on PBMCs, taken at surgery. Here the CDR3 reads CASSQWTSGAADTQYF. Here the CDR3 DNA reads TGCGCCAGCAGCCAATGGACTAGCGGGGCAGCAGATACGCAGTATTTT.